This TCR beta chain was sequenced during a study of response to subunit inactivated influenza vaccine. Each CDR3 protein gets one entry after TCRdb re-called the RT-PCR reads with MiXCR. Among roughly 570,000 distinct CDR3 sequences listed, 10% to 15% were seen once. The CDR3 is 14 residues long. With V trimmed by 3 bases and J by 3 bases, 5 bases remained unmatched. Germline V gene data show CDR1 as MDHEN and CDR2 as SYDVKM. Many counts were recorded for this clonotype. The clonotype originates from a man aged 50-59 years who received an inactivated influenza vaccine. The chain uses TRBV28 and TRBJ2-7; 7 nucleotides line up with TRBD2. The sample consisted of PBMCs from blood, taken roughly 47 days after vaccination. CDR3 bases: TGTGCCAGCAGTTTGGGGGGGGGAGGCTACGAGCAGTACTTC. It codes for CASSLGGGGYEQYF.